The 10 T cell receptor beta chains reported below all come from one sample, sequenced in a study of T cell repertoires in cytomegalovirus infection. Each CDR3 protein is one row after TCRdb ran MiXCR on the reads. The repertoire has around 270,000 distinct CDR3 sequences, 8% to 9.5% of them found once; the top ten carry about 15%. Material for sequencing was PBMCs. The origin of the receptors is a human donor in good health (CMV status not recorded). Some clones in this sample may be carry-over from other donors' samples.

This clonotype was counted ten times or more. The chain has TRBV7-8 and TRBJ2-3; D is unresolved. The CDR3 is 11 amino acids. Germline CDR1 SGHVS, CDR2 FQNEAQ. V dropped 4 bases and J dropped 8 bases, with 7 bases sitting between them. CDR3 protein: CASSSSGTQYF. The DNA of the CDR3 is TGTGCCAGCAGCTCCTCTGGTACGCAGTATTTT. The entire variable domain, with the rest obtained from reference TRBV7-8 and TRBJ2-3, is as follows: GAGVSQSPRYKVAKRGQDVALRCDPISGHVSLFWYQQALGQGPEFLTYFQNEAQLDKSGLPSDRFFAERPEGSVSTLKIQRTQQEDSAVYLCASSSSGTQYFGPGTRLTVL.

This clonotype was found many times. The chain recombines TRBV7-2 with TRBJ2-7, with 9 bases matching TRBD1. The germline V gene encodes CDR1 SGHTA and CDR2 FQGNSA. The CDR3 spans 15 residues. V shed 4 bases and J 9 bases; nucleotides not matched to a gene: 13. The CDR3 bases are TGTGCCAGCAGCTCGCCGGGGACAGGGCGCTGGGGGCAGTACTTC. It is translated as CASSSPGTGRWGQYF.

The sample holds a few counts of this clonotype. The V and J genes are TRBV20-1 and TRBJ2-2; D may be TRBD2 (7 bases). V was clipped by 3 bases and J by 0 bases, with 11 bases between them. This CDR3 contains 15 residues. Germline CDR1 DFQATT, CDR2 SNEGSKA (reference sequence). CDR3 residues: CSASLGGPNTGELFF. The CDR3 DNA is TGCAGTGCTAGTCTGGGGGGGCCGAACACCGGGGAGCTGTTTTTT.

The chain carries TRBV20-1 and TRBJ2-7; 9 bases are a match to TRBD2. The J segment lost 1 base and the V segment lost 5 bases, leaving 6 bases of the junction unmatched. This CDR3 spans 14 amino acids. Germline lookup yields CDR1 DFQATT and CDR2 SNEGSKA (reference sequence). The CDR3 region is CSAWGAGGSYEQYF. The CDR3 nucleotides are TGCAGTGCTTGGGGAGCGGGAGGTTCCTACGAGCAGTACTTC.

In this sample, this clonotype turned up a few times. V gene TRBV28 combines with J gene TRBJ1-5; D unclear. Germline V CDR1 and CDR2: MDHEN, SYDVKM. Trimming took off 3 bases at V and 7 bases at J, with 10 bases between the two ends. CDR3 length: 13 residues. In DNA form, the CDR3 reads TGTGCCAGCAGTTTGGGAGGGCGGCAGCCCCAGCATTTT. Translation: CASSLGGRQPQHF.

The sample holds many counts of this clonotype. The chain has TRBV28 and TRBJ1-4; 7 bases map to TRBD1. The germline V gene encodes CDR1 MDHEN and CDR2 SYDVKM. The CDR3 contains 15 residues. Germline trimming cut 3 bases from V and 7 bases from J; bases unmatched to any gene: 8. The CDR3 nucleotides are TGTGCCAGCAGTTTGGCGGGACAGTATGGTGAAAAACTGTTTTTT. Translating gives CASSLAGQYGEKLFF.

This clonotype was seen repeatedly, ten times or more. V and J are TRBV29-1 and TRBJ1-5; D is undetermined. Germline V lookup: CDR1 SQVTM, CDR2 ANQGSEA. This CDR3 is 12 amino acids long. V dropped 4 bases and J dropped 7 bases, with 11 bases sitting between them. The CDR3 sequence is CSVGDEGQPQHF. CDR3 nucleotide sequence: TGCAGCGTTGGGGATGAGGGACAGCCCCAGCATTTT.

This clonotype was counted ten times or more. The J gene is TRBJ1-2, the V gene TRBV7-8, with 9 bases aligning to TRBD1. The CDR3 contains 15 residues. The germline gives CDR1 SGHVS, CDR2 FQNEAQ. The junction had 6 bases not matched to a gene; V was cut back by 3 bases and J by 4 bases. The CDR3 reads CASSLGTGSSYGYTF. The CDR3 coding sequence is TGTGCCAGCAGCTTGGGGACAGGGTCAAGCTATGGCTACACCTTC. Combining the CDR3 with reference TRBV7-8 and TRBJ1-2 gives the whole variable domain GAGVSQSPRYKVAKRGQDVALRCDPISGHVSLFWYQQALGQGPEFLTYFQNEAQLDKSGLPSDRFFAERPEGSVSTLKIQRTQQEDSAVYLCASSLGTGSSYGYTFGSGTRLTVV.

This clonotype was picked up many times. This sequence joins TRBV7-2 and TRBJ2-3, with D hard to call. The CDR3 contains 11 residues. CDR1 is SGHTA and CDR2 is FQGNSA in the germline V gene. V lost 3 bases to trimming and J lost 4 bases, with 2 bases between them. CDR3 protein: CASSFSDTQYF. CDR3 DNA: TGTGCCAGCAGCTTTTCAGATACGCAGTATTTT.

This clonotype was recorded at least ten times. V and J are TRBV5-1 and TRBJ2-4; D unresolved. The germline V and J ends were trimmed by 5 bases and 4 bases, with 7 bases remaining between them. Germline V CDR1 and CDR2: SGHRS, YFSETQ. The CDR3 loop spans 12 amino acids. CDR3 amino acids: CASSVGKNIQYF. Here the CDR3 DNA reads TGCGCCAGCAGTGTAGGGAAAAACATTCAGTACTTC.